The entry below gives a single TCR beta chain sequence along with its context. The antigen is not known. Data came from immunoSEQ multiplex PCR; TCRdb stores just in-frame clones and leaves some out. Of roughly 150,000 clones listed, over 85% are singletons. This sample is part of a study of T cell responses to AZD1222 COVID-19 vaccine. General observations from the study: White British ancestry dominated among donors, who included more females, and clonal diversity was possibly underestimated.

CDR3 size: 11 residues. The germline gives CDR1 GTSNPN, CDR2 SVGIG (reference sequence). Trimming took off 3 bases at V and 10 bases at J, with 13 bases between the two ends. The sequence derives from an adult in good health. V gene TRBV30 combines with J gene TRBJ2-7; D is unclear. Material: peripheral blood, obtained on day 0 of AZD1222 vaccination. CDR3 loop: CAWSLEQSQYF. The CDR3 bases are TGTGCCTGGAGCCTGGAACAGAGTCAGTACTTC.